This record concerns one TCR beta chain sequence. Deletions cut 5 bases from V and 2 bases from J, with 11 bases between. The CDR3 runs to 14 residues. Germline CDR1 is MGHRA and CDR2 is YSYEKL. Unique molecular identifiers were present on the cDNA, and a universal primer site came from template switching. TCRdb recomputed calls from the 5' RACE reads with MiXCR, one row per CDR3 protein. Seen here are some 320,000 distinct CDR3 sequences, 10% to 15% observed once, and the top ten hold 7.2%. This entry comes from a study of identical twins. The same sample was also studied in work on yellow fever vaccine responses in identical twins.

The sequenced sample consisted of CD8+ T cells sorted from blood. V gene TRBV4-1 combines with J gene TRBJ2-3, with a possible D match to TRBD2 (5 bases). This receptor was taken from a woman under 30 in good health. The CDR3 spells CASSSSGITDTQYF. The CDR3 DNA is TGCGCCAGCAGCTCGAGCGGAATCACAGATACGCAGTATTTT.